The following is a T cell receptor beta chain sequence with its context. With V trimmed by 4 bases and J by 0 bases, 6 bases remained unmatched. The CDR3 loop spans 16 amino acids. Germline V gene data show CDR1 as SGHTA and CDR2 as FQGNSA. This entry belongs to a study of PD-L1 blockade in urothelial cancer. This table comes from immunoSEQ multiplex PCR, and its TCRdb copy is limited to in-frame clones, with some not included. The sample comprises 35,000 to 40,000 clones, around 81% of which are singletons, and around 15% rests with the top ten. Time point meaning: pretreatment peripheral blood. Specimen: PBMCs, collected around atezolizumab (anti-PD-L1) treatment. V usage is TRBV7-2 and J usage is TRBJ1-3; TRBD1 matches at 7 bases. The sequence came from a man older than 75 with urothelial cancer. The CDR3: CASSYGGQFSGNTIYF. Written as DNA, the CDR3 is TGTGCCAGCAGCTACGGGGGACAGTTCTCTGGAAACACCATATATTTT.